This T cell receptor (beta chain) derives from a study of shared clonotypes between healthy human individuals. Study conclusions and caveats: Apart from blood, nothing was sampled; tissue repertoires likely differ. Donors were few, which limited the genetic and exposure-history diversity represented.

Germline V gene lookup returns CDR1 MGHRA and CDR2 YSYEKL. This CDR3 is built from 11 residues. V lost 0 bases to trimming and J lost 6 bases, with 3 bases between them. Turning to this clone: The antigen remains unidentified.

The data were produced by immunoSEQ multiplex PCR, yet TCRdb's version contains in-frame clones alone and is incomplete. The sample lists roughly 2,000,000 clones; roughly 95% were seen once. Naive CD8 populations comprised CD45RO-negative cells positively selected for CCR7, excluding terminally differentiated effector memory CD45RA+ cells. Donors comprised only Caucasian adults living in Nashville, Tennessee. The V gene is TRBV4-1, the J gene TRBJ2-7; no reliable D call. The sequence came from a man between 18 and 35 years old in good health. Some clones in this sample may be carry-over from other donors' samples. Sequencing input: naive CD8+ T cells from PBMCs. The CDR3 DNA sequence: TGCGCCAGCAGCCAAGAGTTCGAGCAGTACTTC. Residues: CASSQEFEQYF.